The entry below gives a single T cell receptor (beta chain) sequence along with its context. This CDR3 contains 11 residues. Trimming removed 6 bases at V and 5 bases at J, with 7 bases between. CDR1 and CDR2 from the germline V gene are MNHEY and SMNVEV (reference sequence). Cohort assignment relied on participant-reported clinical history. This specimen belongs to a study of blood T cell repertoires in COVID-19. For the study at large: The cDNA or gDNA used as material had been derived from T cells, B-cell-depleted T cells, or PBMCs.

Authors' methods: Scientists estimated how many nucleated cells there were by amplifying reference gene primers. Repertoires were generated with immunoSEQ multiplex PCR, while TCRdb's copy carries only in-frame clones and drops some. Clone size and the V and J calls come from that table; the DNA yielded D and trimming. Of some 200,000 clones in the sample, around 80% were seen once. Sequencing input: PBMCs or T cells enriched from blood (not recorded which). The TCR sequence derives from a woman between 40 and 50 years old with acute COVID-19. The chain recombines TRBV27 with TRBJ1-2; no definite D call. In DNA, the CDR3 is TGTGCCAGCAGCTCTCGTTATGGCTACACCTTC. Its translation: CASSSRYGYTF.